This T cell receptor beta chain was retrieved from a study of shared clonotypes between healthy human individuals. Assay: immunoSEQ multiplex PCR; the TCRdb copy retains only in-frame clones and omits some. This table holds over 750,000 clones, just over 95% found once. Germline V gene data show CDR1 as LNHDA and CDR2 as SQIVND (reference sequence). CDR3 length equals 14 residues. Between the trimmed V and J ends, which lost 2 bases and 2 bases, there was a span of 10 bases. The naive CD8 population came from CD45RO-negative cells selected for CCR7, without terminally differentiated effector memory CD45RA+ cells.

Specimen: naive CD8+ T cells sorted from blood. The chain couples TRBV19 to TRBJ2-7, with D unclear. This receptor was taken from a man in his thirties or forties in good health. Here the CDR3 reads CASSILTRPYEQYF. The CDR3 nucleotides are TGTGCCAGTAGTATACTAACCCGACCCTACGAGCAGTACTTC.